The clone carrying this TCR beta chain came up a few times. These data originate in a study of early T cells in non-severe SARS-CoV-2 infection. About the research overall: From unsorted whole blood, bulk RNA was sequenced, and the chains remained unpaired.

There are 11 residues in the CDR3. V was trimmed by 6 bases and J by 2 bases, leaving 7 bases between them. The V gene's germline CDR1 is SQVTM and CDR2 ANQGSEA. Attachment of unique molecular identifiers to individual cDNA molecules was performed. TCRdb analysed the 5' RACE reads with MiXCR anew, one entry per CDR3 protein. The sample includes some 89,000 distinct CDR3 sequences, around 10% of them seen just once. Source: whole blood, taken at baseline. The receptor comes from an adult who was a healthcare worker with PCR-confirmed SARS-CoV-2 infection or an uninfected control (not recorded which). The chain joins TRBV29-1 to TRBJ1-2, with D unclear. DNA for the CDR3: TGCAGCGTGGACGGGAACTATGGCTACACCTTC. Translation gives CSVDGNYGYTF.